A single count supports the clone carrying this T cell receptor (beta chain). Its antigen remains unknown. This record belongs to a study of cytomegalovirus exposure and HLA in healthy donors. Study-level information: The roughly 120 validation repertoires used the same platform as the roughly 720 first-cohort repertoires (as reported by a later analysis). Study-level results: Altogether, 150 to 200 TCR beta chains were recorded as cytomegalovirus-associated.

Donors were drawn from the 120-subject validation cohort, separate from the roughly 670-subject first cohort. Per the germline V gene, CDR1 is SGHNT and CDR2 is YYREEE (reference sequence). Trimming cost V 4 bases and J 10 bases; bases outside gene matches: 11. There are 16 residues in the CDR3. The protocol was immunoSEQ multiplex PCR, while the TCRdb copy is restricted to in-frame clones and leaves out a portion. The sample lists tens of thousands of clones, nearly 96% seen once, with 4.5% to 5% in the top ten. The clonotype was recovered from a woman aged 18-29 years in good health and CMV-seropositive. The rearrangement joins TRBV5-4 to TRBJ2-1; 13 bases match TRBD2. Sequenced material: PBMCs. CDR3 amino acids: CASSLSGTSGIREQFF. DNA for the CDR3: TGTGCCAGCAGCCTTTCCGGGACTAGCGGGATCAGAGAGCAGTTCTTC.